Reported below is one T cell receptor beta chain. The data were taken from a study of blood T cell repertoires in COVID-19. Study summary: Italy, Spain and the United States were the sources of the convalescent and acute COVID-19 samples. The analysed material was cDNA or gDNA that came from T cells, B-cell-depleted T cells, or PBMCs.

Original handling: Reference gene primer amplification in the assay estimated nucleated cell counts. Using immunoSEQ multiplex PCR, the repertoire was profiled, and TCRdb retains in-frame clones only, with some absent. V, J and clone size are those of that table, while D and trimming were read from the DNA. The sample yields some 30,000 clones, 85% to 90% seen once. This TCR derives from an older woman with active COVID-19. Material for sequencing was peripheral blood.

The DNA of the CDR3 is TGTGCCAGCAGTGAAAGGGACGGGGGATCCTACAATGAGCAGTTCTTC. Protein product: CASSERDGGSYNEQFF. The chain has TRBV6-1 and TRBJ2-1, with a possible D match to TRBD2 (6 bases). Trimming left V 2 bases short and J 1 base short, with 12 bases between. The germline gives CDR1 MNHNS, CDR2 SASEGT. CDR3 length equals 16 residues.